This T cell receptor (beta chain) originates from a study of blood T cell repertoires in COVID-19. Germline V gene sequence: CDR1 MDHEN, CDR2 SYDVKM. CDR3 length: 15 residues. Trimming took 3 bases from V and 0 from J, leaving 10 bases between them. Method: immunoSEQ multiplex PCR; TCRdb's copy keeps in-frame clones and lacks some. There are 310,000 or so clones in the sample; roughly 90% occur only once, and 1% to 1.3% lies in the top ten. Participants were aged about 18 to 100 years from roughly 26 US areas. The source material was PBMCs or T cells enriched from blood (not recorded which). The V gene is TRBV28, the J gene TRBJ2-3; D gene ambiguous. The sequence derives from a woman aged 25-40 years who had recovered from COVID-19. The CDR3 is CASSLISTSTDTQYF. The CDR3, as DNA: TGTGCCAGCAGTTTGATATCTACTAGCACAGATACGCAGTATTTT.